This note documents a single T cell receptor (beta chain) sequence. The antigen is unknown. V dropped 3 bases and J dropped 4 bases, with 10 bases sitting between them. The germline gives CDR1 GTSNPN, CDR2 SVGIG (reference sequence). The length of the CDR3 is 13 residues. This entry comes from a study of T cell repertoires in cytomegalovirus infection. A single record per CDR3 protein comes from TCRdb applying MiXCR to the reads. The table includes 550,000 to 850,000 distinct CDR3 sequences, 33% detected once. The clonotype comes from a human donor in good health (CMV status not recorded). Some clones in this sample may be carry-over from other donors' samples. The chain recombines TRBV30 with TRBJ2-1; D is undetermined. The specimen was cultured PBMCs, collected from culture after CMV antigen stimulation. CDR3 in DNA: TGTGCCTGGAGGGGAAGTATTTACAATGAGCAGTTCTTC. Translated, it gives CAWRGSIYNEQFF.